The next 26 T cell receptor beta chains were all read from a single sample in a study of blood T cell repertoires in COVID-19. Repertoires were generated with immunoSEQ multiplex PCR, while TCRdb's copy carries only in-frame clones and drops some. The table has over 40,000 clones, 70% to 85% seen once; the top ten hold 11% to 15%. The sequenced sample consisted of peripheral blood. The origin of the receptors is a human donor in a cohort sampled during active COVID-19.

The J gene is TRBJ1-3, the V gene TRBV18; 8 bases line up with TRBD1. Trimming removed 6 bases from V and 0 bases from J; junction bases left unmatched: 16. The CDR3 totals 19 residues. CDR1 KGHSH and CDR2 LQKENI come from the germline V gene. CDR3 in amino acids: CASSPLPLNRGDSGNTIYF. The DNA for the CDR3 is TGTGCCAGCTCCCCTCTTCCCCTTAACAGGGGGGACTCTGGAAACACCATATATTTT.

J is TRBJ1-2 and V is TRBV6-1; D is possibly TRBD1 (5 bases). Germline V gene data show CDR1 as MNHNS and CDR2 as SASEGT. With 1 base removed from V and 7 bases from J, the gap between germline ends came to 10 bases. This CDR3 comprises 13 residues. The CDR3 bases are TGTGCCAGCAGTGAAGTAGGGGCGCGTGGCTACACCTTC. It codes for CASSEVGARGYTF.

This clone was recorded only once. This rearrangement joins TRBV5-4 to TRBJ2-5; 7 nucleotides agree with TRBD1. Germline V gene lookup returns CDR1 SGHNT and CDR2 YYREEE (reference sequence). The CDR3 loop spans 17 amino acids. The V segment lost 4 bases and the J segment 5 bases; nucleotides outside the gene matches: 17. CDR3 amino acids: CASSIPSTGAYGETQYF. As DNA, the CDR3 is TGTGCCAGCAGCATACCTTCTACAGGGGCCTACGGGGAGACCCAGTACTTC.

The chain recombines TRBV7-3 with TRBJ2-7; D is ambiguous. The V gene's germline CDR1 is SGHTA and CDR2 FQGTGA. V lost 2 bases, J lost 2 bases, and 13 bases lay in between. The CDR3 loop spans 15 amino acids. The CDR3 nucleotides are TGTGCCAGCAGCTTAGAGCCCGGTTTACCCTACGAGCAGTACTTC. Translating it yields CASSLEPGLPYEQYF.

This chain connects TRBV5-5 to TRBJ1-1; perhaps TRBD1 as D (6 bases). The CDR3 is 15 residues long. CDR1 SGHKS and CDR2 YYEKEE come from the germline V gene (reference sequence). V shed 4 bases and J shed 5 bases, with 18 bases lying between them. CDR3 coding DNA: TGTGCCAGCAGCCCGGGATGGGGAAGGGGGACTGAAGCTTTCTTT. As protein: CASSPGWGRGTEAFF. The full variable domain, its missing parts supplied by reference TRBV5-5 and TRBJ1-1, is DAGVTQSPTHLIKTRGQQVTLRCSPISGHKSVSWYQQVLGQGPQFIFQYYEKEERGRGNFPDRFSARQFPNYSSELNVNALLLGDSALYLCASSPGWGRGTEAFFGQGTRLTVV.

The gene calls are TRBV4-2 and TRBJ2-5, with 7 bases that match TRBD1. The length of the CDR3 is 15 residues. From germline, CDR1 is LGHNA and CDR2 YNFKEQ. With 0 bases clipped from V and 1 base from J, the junction kept 2 bases outside the gene matches. The CDR3 sequence: CASSQEWDSQETQYF. The DNA for the CDR3 is TGTGCCAGCAGCCAAGAATGGGACAGCCAAGAGACCCAGTACTTC.

This clone appeared a single time. V and J are TRBV10-3 and TRBJ2-7; TRBD1 matches 8 bases. The CDR3 length is 12 residues. Unmatched junction bases numbered 7, after V lost 11 bases and J lost 4 bases. The germline CDR1 and CDR2 sequences are ENHRY and SYGVKD. This CDR3 reads CAHGQGGYEQYF. DNA of the CDR3: TGTGCCCACGGACAGGGAGGTTACGAGCAGTACTTC.

This clone was detected only a few times. This chain connects TRBV5-1 to TRBJ2-1; 11 nucleotides align to TRBD2. V gave up 0 bases and J gave up 4 bases; unmatched junction bases: 6. The CDR3 is made up of 17 amino acids. Germline V lookup: CDR1 SGHRS, CDR2 YFSETQ. CDR3: CASSLEASGGKYNEQFF. DNA of the CDR3: TGCGCCAGCAGCTTGGAGGCTAGCGGGGGGAAGTACAATGAGCAGTTCTTC.

This chain uses TRBV28 with TRBJ2-5; D is ambiguous. Trimming cost V 10 bases and J 5 bases, with 20 bases left between them. Germline-derived CDR1 and CDR2 are MDHEN and SYDVKM. The CDR3 contains 14 residues. The CDR3 is CATKNRWREETQYF. As DNA, the CDR3 is TGTGCCACTAAAAACCGCTGGAGAGAGGAGACCCAGTACTTC.

This clone was counted only a few times. The chain is built from TRBV19 and TRBJ1-2; perhaps TRBD1 as D (5 bases). Germline CDR1 is LNHDA and CDR2 is SQIVND (reference sequence). The CDR3 length is 14 residues. Trimming stripped 3 bases from V and 3 bases from J, with 11 bases between. In DNA form, the CDR3 reads TGTGCCAGTAGTATGGCACAGGAGTACTATGGCTACACCTTC. Protein: CASSMAQEYYGYTF.

J is TRBJ2-2 and V is TRBV5-1, with 7 positions matching TRBD2. Germline CDR1 reads SGHRS; CDR2 reads YFSETQ. The CDR3 is 17 amino acids. V gave up 0 bases and J gave up 3 bases; unmatched junction bases: 8. CDR3 region: CASSLVVLAADTGELFF. In DNA form, the CDR3 reads TGCGCCAGCAGCTTGGTGGTTCTAGCGGCGGACACCGGGGAGCTGTTTTTT. Filled out from reference TRBV5-1 and TRBJ2-2, the complete variable domain reads KAGVTQTPRYLIKTRGQQVTLSCSPISGHRSVSWYQQTPGQGLQFLFEYFSETQRNKGNFPGRFSGRQFSNSRSEMNVSTLELGDSALYLCASSLVVLAADTGELFFGEGSRLTVL.

This sequence joins TRBV4-1 and TRBJ1-2; possible D gene TRBD1, 5 bases. CDR3 length: 15 residues. V was clipped by 1 base and J by 5 bases, with 14 bases between them. Germline V CDR1 and CDR2: MGHRA, YSYEKL. The CDR3 bases are TGCGCCAGCAGCCAAGTAGAGGGGACTGCTTATGGCTACACCTTC. Its protein product is CASSQVEGTAYGYTF.

The chain employs TRBV7-2 and TRBJ1-5; no clear D. Trimming shortened V by 5 bases and J by 4 bases, and 9 bases separated the two germline ends. The germline V gene has CDR1 SGHTA and CDR2 FQGNSA. The CDR3 runs 13 residues. As DNA, the CDR3 is TGTGCCAGCAGCGGGCAGCTTAATCAGCCCCAGCATTTT. This sequence encodes CASSGQLNQPQHF. The full variable domain, in which reference TRBV7-2 and TRBJ1-5 provide the parts outside the CDR3, is GAGVSQSPSNKVTEKGKDVELRCDPISGHTALYWYRQSLGQGLEFLIYFQGNSAPDKSGLPSDRFSAERTGGSVSTLTIQRTQQEDSAVYLCASSGQLNQPQHFGDGTRLSIL.

The chain carries TRBV18 and TRBJ2-2; the match to TRBD1 covers 7 bases. This CDR3 region has 15 residues. Germline V CDR1 and CDR2: KGHSH, LQKENI. V lost 1 base, J lost 5 bases, and 4 bases stayed unmatched. The CDR3, as DNA: TGTGCCAGCTCACCACAAATGACAGGGACCGGGGAGCTGTTTTTT. Translation: CASSPQMTGTGELFF.

V and J are TRBV5-1 and TRBJ2-2; tentatively, D is TRBD2 (5 bases). Between the trimmed V and J ends, which lost 3 bases and 0 bases, there was a span of 12 bases. Germline V lookup: CDR1 SGHRS, CDR2 YFSETQ. The CDR3 sequence is 16 residues long. This CDR3 is CASSWRRSSNTGELFF. The CDR3, as DNA: TGCGCCAGCAGCTGGAGGCGGAGCTCGAACACCGGGGAGCTGTTTTTT.

The sample holds one count of this clone. This sequence joins TRBV5-5 and TRBJ2-5; 9 nucleotides match TRBD2. CDR3 length equals 15 residues. Germline trimming cut 6 bases from V and 2 bases from J; bases unmatched to any gene: 8. Germline CDR1 and CDR2: SGHKS and YYEKEE (reference sequence). The CDR3, as DNA: TGTGCCAGCAAGAGAACTAGCGGGCTACAAGAGACCCAGTACTTC. This encodes CASKRTSGLQETQYF.

The rearrangement joins TRBV29-1 to TRBJ1-1, with D possibly being TRBD1 (6 bases). This CDR3 has 14 amino acids. Germline CDR1 SQVTM, CDR2 ANQGSEA. With 5 bases removed from V and 4 bases from J, the gap between germline ends came to 17 bases. CDR3 loop: CSVNAGGLGTEAFF. CDR3 sequence (DNA): TGCAGCGTTAACGCGGGGGGCTTGGGCACTGAAGCTTTCTTT.

The chain employs TRBV4-1 and TRBJ1-2; unclear D gene. V lost 6 bases and J lost 8, with 22 bases in between. This CDR3 spans 15 amino acids. CDR1 and CDR2 (germline): MGHRA, YSYEKL. The CDR3 DNA follows: TGCGCCAGCAGTGAATTCCCCCAGACCGCTAGGGGCTACACCTTC. This encodes CASSEFPQTARGYTF.

This rearrangement joins TRBV28 to TRBJ1-5; the D is unclear. V lost 6 bases and J 1 base, leaving 7 bases between the germline ends. Germline V lookup: CDR1 MDHEN, CDR2 SYDVKM. This CDR3 spans 13 amino acids. The CDR3 protein is CASREYSNQPQHF. CDR3 DNA sequence: TGTGCCAGCAGGGAGTACAGCAATCAGCCCCAGCATTTT.

J is TRBJ2-4 and V is TRBV15; TRBD2 is a possible D gene (6 bases). The germline V and J ends were trimmed by 5 bases and 2 bases, with 16 bases remaining between them. The CDR3 length is 16 residues. CDR1 and CDR2 (germline): LNHNV, YYDKDF (reference sequence). The CDR3 region is CATSVRGRDSKNIQYF. DNA for the CDR3: TGTGCCACCAGCGTCCGGGGACGGGACTCCAAAAACATTCAGTACTTC.

This chain joins TRBV4-1 and TRBJ2-3; 8 bases are shared with TRBD2. Germline V lookup: CDR1 MGHRA, CDR2 YSYEKL. CDR3 length: 17 amino acids. Trimming removed 1 base from V and 3 bases from J; junction bases left unmatched: 9. The CDR3 sequence: CASSQGDGRALTDTQYF. For the CDR3, the DNA is TGCGCCAGCAGCCAAGGTGACGGGAGGGCCCTTACAGATACGCAGTATTTT.

V usage is TRBV29-1 and J usage is TRBJ2-7; 9 nucleotides line up with TRBD2. Per the germline V gene, CDR1 is SQVTM and CDR2 is ANQGSEA. The CDR3 length is 13 residues. The ends lost 7 bases at V and 2 bases at J; junction bases unmatched: 6. The CDR3: CSARGGSAYEQYF. The CDR3 coding sequence is TGCAGCGCGCGGGGGGGCAGCGCCTACGAGCAGTACTTC.

The rearrangement joins TRBV7-8 to TRBJ2-6, with 7 bases identical to TRBD2. The CDR3 spans 19 residues. The V segment lost 1 base and the J segment 0 bases; nucleotides outside the gene matches: 9. From germline, CDR1 is SGHVS and CDR2 FQNEAQ. The CDR3 sequence is CASSLVWRETLSGANVLTF. The CDR3 nucleotides are TGTGCCAGCAGCTTAGTGTGGCGGGAGACCCTCTCTGGGGCCAACGTCCTGACTTTC.

The chain carries TRBV6-2 or TRBV6-3 and TRBJ2-7; 9 positions agree with TRBD2. The CDR3 contains 15 residues. Per the germline V gene, CDR1 is MNHEY and CDR2 is SVGEGT. J lost 3 bases, V lost 7 bases, and 10 bases had no gene match. CDR3 residues: CASTPIAGDLYEQYF. Here the CDR3 DNA reads TGTGCCAGCACCCCAATAGCGGGAGATCTCTACGAGCAGTACTTC.

This clone has just one count. This sequence joins TRBV19 and TRBJ2-7; D is undetermined. The germline CDR1 and CDR2 sequences are LNHDA and SQIVND (reference sequence). V lost 6 bases and J lost 0, with 12 bases in between. This CDR3 has 14 residues. In DNA form, the CDR3 reads TGTGCCAGTAGGAGTAGCACCCTCTCCTACGAGCAGTACTTC. This codes for CASRSSTLSYEQYF.

V usage is TRBV7-9 and J usage is TRBJ1-2; no definite D call. The CDR3 has 16 residues. The germline CDR1 and CDR2 sequences are SEHNR and FQNEAQ (reference sequence). Trimming shortened V by 1 base and J by 4 bases, and 16 bases separated the two germline ends. CDR3 in amino acids: CASSLGVGRHAYGYTF. CDR3 DNA: TGTGCCAGCAGCTTAGGCGTTGGGAGACACGCCTATGGCTACACCTTC.